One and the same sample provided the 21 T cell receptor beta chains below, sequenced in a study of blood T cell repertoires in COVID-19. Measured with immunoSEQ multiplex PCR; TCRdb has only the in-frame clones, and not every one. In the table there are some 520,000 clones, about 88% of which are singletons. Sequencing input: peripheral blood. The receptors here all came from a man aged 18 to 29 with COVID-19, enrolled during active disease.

This CDR3 is CASSRDRNTEAFF. CDR3 in DNA: TGTGCCAGCAGCAGGGACAGGAACACTGAAGCTTTCTTT. V gene TRBV7-9 combines with J gene TRBJ1-1, with TRBD1 matching 7 bases. Germline V gene lookup returns CDR1 SEHNR and CDR2 FQNEAQ (reference sequence). This CDR3 has 13 residues. Trimming removed 5 bases from V and 1 base from J; junction bases left unmatched: 1.

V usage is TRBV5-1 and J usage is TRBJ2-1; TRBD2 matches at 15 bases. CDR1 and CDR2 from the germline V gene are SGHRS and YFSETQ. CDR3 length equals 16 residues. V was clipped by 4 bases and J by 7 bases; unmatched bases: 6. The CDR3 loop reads CASSPGTSGRNNEQFF. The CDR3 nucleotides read TGCGCCAGCAGCCCCGGGACTAGCGGGAGGAATAATGAGCAGTTCTTC.

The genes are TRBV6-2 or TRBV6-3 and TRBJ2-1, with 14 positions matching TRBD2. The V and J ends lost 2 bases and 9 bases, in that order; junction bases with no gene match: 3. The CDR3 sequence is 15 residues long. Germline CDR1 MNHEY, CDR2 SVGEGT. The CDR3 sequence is CASSYRTSGGPEQFF. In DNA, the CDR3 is TGTGCCAGCAGTTACAGGACTAGCGGGGGGCCTGAGCAGTTCTTC.

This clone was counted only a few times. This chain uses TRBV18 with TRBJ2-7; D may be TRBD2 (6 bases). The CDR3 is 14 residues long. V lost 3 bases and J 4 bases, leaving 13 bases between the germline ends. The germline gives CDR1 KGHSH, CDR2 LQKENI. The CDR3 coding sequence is TGTGCCAGCTCACCGGACGGGAGAGGATACGAGCAGTACTTC. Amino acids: CASSPDGRGYEQYF.

CDR3: CASREQGANEKLFF. CDR3 sequence (DNA): TGTGCCAGCAGGGAACAGGGTGCTAATGAAAAACTGTTTTTT. The chain couples TRBV2 to TRBJ1-4, with a tentative D call TRBD1 (6 bases). The germline gives CDR1 SNHLY, CDR2 FYNNEI. Trimming left V 6 bases short and J 3 bases short, with 11 bases between. There are 14 residues in the CDR3.

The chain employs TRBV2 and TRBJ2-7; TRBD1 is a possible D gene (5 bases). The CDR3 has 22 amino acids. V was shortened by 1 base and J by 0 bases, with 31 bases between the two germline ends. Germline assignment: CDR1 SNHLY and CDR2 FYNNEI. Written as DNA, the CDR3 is TGTGCCAGCAGTGAAGGGCAGGGTATTTTGCTGCGGCATGTGACGTACTCCTACGAGCAGTACTTC. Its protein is CASSEGQGILLRHVTYSYEQYF.

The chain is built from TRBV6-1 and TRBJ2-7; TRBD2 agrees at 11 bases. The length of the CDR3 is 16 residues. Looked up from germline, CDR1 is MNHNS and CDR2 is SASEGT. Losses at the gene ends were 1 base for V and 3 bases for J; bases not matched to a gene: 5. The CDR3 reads CASSEGGTSGFYEQYF. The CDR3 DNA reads TGTGCCAGCAGTGAAGGGGGGACTAGCGGATTCTACGAGCAGTACTTC.

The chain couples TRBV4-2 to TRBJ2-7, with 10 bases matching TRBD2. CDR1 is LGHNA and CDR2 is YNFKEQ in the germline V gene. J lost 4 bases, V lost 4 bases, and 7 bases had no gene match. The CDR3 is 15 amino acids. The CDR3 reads CASSPLSGGKYEQYF. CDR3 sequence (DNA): TGTGCCAGCAGCCCTCTTAGCGGGGGGAAATACGAGCAGTACTTC.

The CDR3 spells CASSPRTGSVTYEQYF. The CDR3 coding sequence is TGCGCCAGCAGCCCGCGTACCGGGTCTGTCACCTACGAGCAGTACTTC. This chain links TRBV5-1 with TRBJ2-7; D gene uncertain. The CDR3 sequence is 16 residues long. Trimming removed 4 bases from V and 2 bases from J, with 19 bases in between. Germline V gene data show CDR1 as SGHRS and CDR2 as YFSETQ.

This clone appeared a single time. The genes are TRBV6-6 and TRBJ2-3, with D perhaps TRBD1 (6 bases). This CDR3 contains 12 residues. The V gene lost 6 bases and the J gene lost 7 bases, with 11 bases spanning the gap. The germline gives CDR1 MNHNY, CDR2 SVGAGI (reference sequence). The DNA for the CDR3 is TGTGCCAGCAGGCAGAGGGGGAATACGCAGTATTTT. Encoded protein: CASRQRGNTQYF.

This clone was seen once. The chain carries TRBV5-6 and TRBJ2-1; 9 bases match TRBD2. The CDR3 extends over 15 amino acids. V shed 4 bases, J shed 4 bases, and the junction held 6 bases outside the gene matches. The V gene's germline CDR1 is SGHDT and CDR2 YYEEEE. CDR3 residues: CASSRSGSGYNEQFF. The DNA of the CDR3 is TGTGCCAGCAGCCGTAGCGGGAGTGGGTACAATGAGCAGTTCTTC. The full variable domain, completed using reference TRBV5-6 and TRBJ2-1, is DAGVTQSPTHLIKTRGQQVTLRCSPKSGHDTVSWYQQALGQGPQFIFQYYEEEERQRGNFPDRFSGHQFPNYSSELNVNALLLGDSALYLCASSRSGSGYNEQFFGPGTRLTVL.

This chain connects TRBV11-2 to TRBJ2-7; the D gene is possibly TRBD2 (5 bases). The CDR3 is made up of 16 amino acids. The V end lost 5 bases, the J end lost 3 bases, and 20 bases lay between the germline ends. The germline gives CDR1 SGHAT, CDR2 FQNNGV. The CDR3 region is CASSLVEGPALYEQYF. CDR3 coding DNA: TGTGCCAGCAGCCTCGTTGAGGGCCCCGCCCTCTACGAGCAGTACTTC.

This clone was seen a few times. This CDR3 is CASSQFQGTEAFF. CDR3 sequence (DNA): TGTGCCAGCAGCCAATTCCAGGGTACTGAAGCTTTCTTT. The V and J genes are TRBV16 and TRBJ1-1, with a weak D call TRBD1 (5 bases). CDR1 is KGHSY and CDR2 is FQNENV in the germline V gene. The V gene lost 1 base and the J gene lost 5 bases, with 8 bases spanning the gap. The CDR3 length is 13 residues. Variable domain in full (rest from reference TRBV16 and TRBJ1-1): GEEVAQTPKHLVRGEGQKAKLYCAPIKGHSYVFWYQQVLKNEFKFLISFQNENVFDETGMPKERFSAKCLPNSPCSLEIQATKLEDSAVYFCASSQFQGTEAFFGQGTRLTVV.

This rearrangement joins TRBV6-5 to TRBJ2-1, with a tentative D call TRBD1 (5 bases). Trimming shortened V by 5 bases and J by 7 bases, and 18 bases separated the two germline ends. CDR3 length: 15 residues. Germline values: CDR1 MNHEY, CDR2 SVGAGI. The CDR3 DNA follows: TGTGCCAGCAGTATAGGGGTCTTAGGAGTTAATGAGCAGTTCTTC. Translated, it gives CASSIGVLGVNEQFF.

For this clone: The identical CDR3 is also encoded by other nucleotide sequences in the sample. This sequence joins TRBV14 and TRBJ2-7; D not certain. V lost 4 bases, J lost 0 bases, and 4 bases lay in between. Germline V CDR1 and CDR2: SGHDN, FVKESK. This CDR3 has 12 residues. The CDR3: CASSPSSYEQYF. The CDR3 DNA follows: TGTGCCAGCAGCCCGAGCTCCTACGAGCAGTACTTC. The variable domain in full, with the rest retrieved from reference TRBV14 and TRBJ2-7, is EAGVTQFPSHSVIEKGQTVTLRCDPISGHDNLYWYRRVMGKEIKFLLHFVKESKQDESGMPNNRFLAERTGGTYSTLKVQPAELEDSGVYFCASSPSSYEQYFGPGTRLTVT.

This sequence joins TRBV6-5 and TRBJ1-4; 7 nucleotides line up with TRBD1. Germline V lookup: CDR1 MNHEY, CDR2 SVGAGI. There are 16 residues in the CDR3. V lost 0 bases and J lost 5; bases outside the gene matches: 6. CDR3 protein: CASSYSIGRGNEKLFF. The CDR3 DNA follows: TGTGCCAGCAGTTACTCGATAGGCAGGGGGAATGAAAAACTGTTTTTT.

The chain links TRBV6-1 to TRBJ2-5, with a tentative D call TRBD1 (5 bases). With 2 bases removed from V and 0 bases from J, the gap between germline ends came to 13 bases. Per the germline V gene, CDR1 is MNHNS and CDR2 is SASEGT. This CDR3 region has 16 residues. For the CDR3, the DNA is TGTGCCAGCAGTGAATGGGGCAGGCTTAACCAAGAGACCCAGTACTTC. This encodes CASSEWGRLNQETQYF.

The CDR3 is CASSISPDSRYTF. The CDR3 DNA sequence: TGTGCCAGCAGCATCTCACCGGACAGCCGGTACACCTTC. The V and J genes are TRBV11-3 and TRBJ1-2; possible D gene TRBD1, 6 bases. The germline V and J ends were trimmed by 5 bases and 11 bases, with 18 bases remaining between them. The germline V gene encodes CDR1 SGHNT and CDR2 YENEEA. The CDR3 loop spans 13 amino acids.

The CDR3 sequence is CASSQDLRGLGQFF. The CDR3, as DNA: TGTGCCAGCAGCCAAGACCTTAGGGGACTGGGACAGTTCTTC. V and J are TRBV14 and TRBJ2-1; maybe TRBD2 (6 bases). Per germline, CDR1 SGHDN and CDR2 FVKESK. Trimming took off 0 bases at V and 13 bases at J, with 16 bases between the two ends. The CDR3 runs 14 residues. Together with reference TRBV14 and TRBJ2-1, the CDR3 gives the full variable domain: EAGVTQFPSHSVIEKGQTVTLRCDPISGHDNLYWYRRVMGKEIKFLLHFVKESKQDESGMPNNRFLAERTGGTYSTLKVQPAELEDSGVYFCASSQDLRGLGQFFGPGTRLTVL.

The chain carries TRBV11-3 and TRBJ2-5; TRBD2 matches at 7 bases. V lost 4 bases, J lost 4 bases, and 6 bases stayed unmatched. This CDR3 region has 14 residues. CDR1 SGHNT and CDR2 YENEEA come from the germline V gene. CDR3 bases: TGTGCCAGCAGCTCACCGGGGGGAAGAGAGACCCAGTACTTC. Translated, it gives CASSSPGGRETQYF. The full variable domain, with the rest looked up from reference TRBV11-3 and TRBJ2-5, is EAGVVQSPRYKIIEKKQPVAFWCNPISGHNTLYWYLQNLGQGPELLIRYENEEAVDDSQLPKDRFSAERLKGVDSTLKIQPAELGDSAVYLCASSSPGGRETQYFGPGTRLLVL.

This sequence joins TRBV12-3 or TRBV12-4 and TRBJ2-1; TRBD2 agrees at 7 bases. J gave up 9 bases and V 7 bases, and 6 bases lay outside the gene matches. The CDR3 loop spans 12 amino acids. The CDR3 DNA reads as TGTGCCAGCACCCCGGGGGAGGGTGAGCAGTTCTTC. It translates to CASTPGEGEQFF.